This T cell receptor (beta chain) was recovered during a study of shared clonotypes between healthy human individuals. Study-level points and caveats: A limitation of the genetic and exposure-history diversity represented arose from few donors.

Germline V gene sequence: CDR1 SGHDN, CDR2 FVKESK. The CDR3 is made up of 16 amino acids. V lost 0 bases and J lost 7, with 16 bases in between. Of note for this clone: The antigen is not known.

Using immunoSEQ multiplex PCR, the repertoire was profiled, and TCRdb retains in-frame clones only, with some absent. This sample has about 1.1 million clones, with 78% found just once. Sample: memory CD4+ T cells from PBMCs. Subset given: CD45RA-negative fraction. This sequence originates from a man younger than 35 in good health. Some clones in this sample may be carry-over from other donors' samples. The chain employs TRBV14 and TRBJ2-1; D may correspond to TRBD1 or TRBD2 (7 bases each). This CDR3 is CASSQDRGDRRNEQFF. The CDR3 nucleotides read TGTGCCAGCAGCCAAGATCGGGGGGACAGAAGGAATGAGCAGTTCTTC.